This T cell receptor (beta chain) was documented in a study of T cell clusters in autoimmune cytopenias. The study, taken as a whole, reports: The T cell clusters came from computational analysis alone and lack functional validation.

Comments on this clonotype: Antigen: not known.

Multiplex touch-down PCR amplified TRB using TRB-A and TRB-B pools in one tube. TCRdb re-analyzed the multiplex PCR reads; it lists each CDR3 protein once, without DNA. Found here are about 10,000 distinct CDR3 sequences; the top ten clones hold around a fifth. Each sample's input was around 250 ng genomic DNA, some 38,000 genome equivalents. These records were also assigned to another study, of T cell repertoires in aging, cancer and after chemotherapy. This second study notes: Rebound thymic output was suggested by rising median generation probability during chemotherapy in each cancer cohort.

Sequencing was performed on peripheral blood. This clonotype was sampled from a human donor in good health.

CDR3 sequence: CASSIEGGTEAFF. The rearrangement joins TRBV19 to TRBJ1-1; TCRdb selects TRBD1, and the lack of DNA leaves this call unchecked. The CDR3 covers 13 residues. The germline CDR1 and CDR2 sequences are LNHDA and SQIVND (reference sequence).